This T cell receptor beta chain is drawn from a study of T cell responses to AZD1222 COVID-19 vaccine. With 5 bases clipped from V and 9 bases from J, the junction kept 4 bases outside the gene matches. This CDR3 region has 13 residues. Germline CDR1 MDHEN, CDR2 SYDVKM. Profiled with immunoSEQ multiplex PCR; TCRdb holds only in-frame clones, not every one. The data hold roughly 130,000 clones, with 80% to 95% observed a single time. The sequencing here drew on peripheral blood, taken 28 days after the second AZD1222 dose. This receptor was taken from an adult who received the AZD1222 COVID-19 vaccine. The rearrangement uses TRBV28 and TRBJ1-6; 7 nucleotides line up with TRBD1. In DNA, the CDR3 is TGTGCCAGCAGTACAGGGGAGGTTTCACCCCTCCACTTT. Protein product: CASSTGEVSPLHF.